The 22 T cell receptor beta chains listed next were all sequenced from one sample in a study of T cells in localized non-small cell lung cancer. TCRdb's copy holds only in-frame clones and misses some; the assay was immunoSEQ multiplex PCR. The table records 50,000 to 70,000 clones, approximately 90% of them present only once. The source was peripheral blood, collected before any cancer treatment. Receptors originate from a man aged 40 to 75 with stage I lung adenocarcinoma.

The gene calls are TRBV29-1 and TRBJ2-1, with 15 bases identical to TRBD2. The CDR3 is 15 amino acids. The germline V gene has CDR1 SQVTM and CDR2 ANQGSEA. In nucleotides, the CDR3 is TGCAGTACCAGGGGACTAGCGGGAGGAAGTAATGAGCAGTTCTTC. Protein product: CSTRGLAGGSNEQFF.

This chain links TRBV6-1 with TRBJ1-5; 7 bases agree with TRBD1. The CDR3 sequence is 16 residues long. The germline gives CDR1 MNHNS, CDR2 SASEGT. V trimming: 2 bases; J trimming: 2 bases; junction bases outside the gene matches: 6. The CDR3 is CASSEKTGVRNQPQHF. The DNA of the CDR3 is TGTGCCAGCAGTGAAAAAACAGGGGTGCGCAATCAGCCCCAGCATTTT.

A note on this clone: This specimen includes other DNA sequences encoding the same CDR3. This rearrangement joins TRBV5-1 to TRBJ2-7; the match to TRBD1 covers 10 bases. From germline, CDR1 is SGHRS and CDR2 YFSETQ. The V segment lost 0 bases and the J segment 4 bases; nucleotides outside the gene matches: 1. CDR3 size: 14 residues. The CDR3 DNA sequence: TGCGCCAGCAGCTTGGGACAGGGGGCTTACGAGCAGTACTTC. Translating gives CASSLGQGAYEQYF.

The V call is TRBV21-1, the J call TRBJ2-3; TRBD2, the D gene given by the table, was not confirmed from the DNA. TRBV21-1 is assigned pseudogene status. This CDR3 comprises 18 residues. CDR3 DNA sequence: TGTGCCAGCAGCAAAGATTCGGGGGACGCTGGGGGCACAGATACGCAGTATTTT. This sequence encodes CASSKDSGDAGGTDTQYF.

The genes are TRBV5-5 and TRBJ2-1; 10 nucleotides agree with TRBD1. Per germline, CDR1 SGHKS and CDR2 YYEKEE (reference sequence). CDR3 size: 14 residues. The trim removed 0 bases at V and 7 bases at J, leaving 1 base unmatched. As DNA, the CDR3 is TGTGCCAGCAGCTTGGGGGGACAGGGGAATGAGCAGTTCTTC. Its translation: CASSLGGQGNEQFF.

The chain has TRBV6-5 and TRBJ2-7, with 8 bases that match TRBD1. V trimming: 6 bases; J trimming: 1 base; junction bases outside the gene matches: 8. Germline V CDR1 and CDR2: MNHEY, SVGAGI. The CDR3 length is 15 residues. The chain's CDR3 is CASSAGTGGSYEQYF. CDR3 coding DNA: TGTGCCAGCAGCGCCGGGACAGGTGGATCCTACGAGCAGTACTTC.

This rearrangement joins TRBV18 to TRBJ1-5, with a possible D match to TRBD1 (5 bases). Germline CDR1 reads KGHSH; CDR2 reads LQKENI. The germline V and J ends were trimmed by 5 bases and 1 base, with 15 bases remaining between them. This CDR3 spans 16 amino acids. The CDR3: CASSEMGGMSNQPQHF. DNA for the CDR3: TGTGCCAGCTCAGAGATGGGGGGTATGAGCAATCAGCCCCAGCATTTT. Complete variable domain (other parts from reference TRBV18 and TRBJ1-5): NAGVMQNPRHLVRRRGQEARLRCSPMKGHSHVYWYRQLPEEGLKFMVYLQKENIIDESGMPKERFSAEFPKEGPSILRIQQVVRGDSAAYFCASSEMGGMSNQPQHFGDGTRLSIL.

The chain combines TRBV19 with TRBJ2-7; D perhaps matches TRBD1 (6 bases). Germline CDR1 LNHDA, CDR2 SQIVND (reference sequence). Trimming shortened V by 6 bases and J by 0 bases, and 12 bases separated the two germline ends. This CDR3 is built from 14 residues. The CDR3 sequence is CASRRNRDSYEQYF. Written as DNA, the CDR3 is TGTGCCAGTAGACGAAACAGGGACTCCTACGAGCAGTACTTC.

This clone was recorded a few times. The V call is TRBV6-5, the J call TRBJ1-2; no firm D call. CDR1 MNHEY and CDR2 SVGAGI come from the germline V gene. The length of the CDR3 is 12 residues. Trimming took off 8 bases at V and 2 bases at J, with 9 bases between the two ends. The CDR3 reads CASGIYNYGYTF. CDR3 coding DNA: TGTGCCAGCGGGATTTACAACTATGGCTACACCTTC.

The V gene is TRBV6-6, the J gene TRBJ1-1, with D unclear. CDR1 and CDR2 (germline): MNHNY, SVGAGI (reference sequence). The CDR3 extends over 13 amino acids. Trimming left V 5 bases short and J 1 base short, with 8 bases between. CDR3 sequence (DNA): TGTGCCAGCAGTGGTAGAGAGAACACTGAAGCTTTCTTT. It yields the protein CASSGRENTEAFF.

The chain uses TRBV14 and TRBJ2-7; D is ambiguous. Germline-derived CDR1 and CDR2 are SGHDN and FVKESK. The CDR3 runs 13 residues. V shed 0 bases and J shed 6 bases, with 9 bases lying between them. CDR3 sequence (DNA): TGTGCCAGCAGCCAAGATCTCAGATCCGAGCAGTACTTC. It specifies CASSQDLRSEQYF.

This chain connects TRBV10-3 to TRBJ2-3, with 11 positions matching TRBD2. The V and J ends lost 3 bases and 2 bases, in that order; junction bases with no gene match: 4. The CDR3 totals 16 residues. CDR1 and CDR2 (germline): ENHRY, SYGVKD. In nucleotides, the CDR3 is TGTGCCATCAGTGACTGGGGACTAGCGGACACAGATACGCAGTATTTT. Protein sequence: CAISDWGLADTDTQYF.

The V gene is TRBV27, the J gene TRBJ2-7; perhaps TRBD2 as D (6 bases). Germline loops: CDR1 MNHEY, CDR2 SMNVEV (reference sequence). V was cut by 8 bases and J by 0 bases, with 14 bases left in between. The CDR3 spans 14 residues. Here the CDR3 DNA reads TGTGCCAGCGGACGGGAGTTCAGCTCCTACGAGCAGTACTTC. Protein sequence: CASGREFSSYEQYF.

The chain combines TRBV19 with TRBJ2-5; possibly TRBD1 or TRBD2 for D (6 bases each). The CDR3 has 13 residues. V was pared by 7 bases and J by 4 bases, with 13 bases between. CDR1 LNHDA and CDR2 SQIVND come from the germline V gene (reference sequence). CDR3 sequence reads: CASNFGGRETQYF. In DNA, the CDR3 is TGTGCCAGTAATTTCGGGGGCCGAGAGACCCAGTACTTC.

V is TRBV19 and J is TRBJ1-5; no clear D gene. The V gene's germline CDR1 is LNHDA and CDR2 SQIVND (reference sequence). This CDR3 comprises 17 residues. The ends were cut back, 0 bases at V and 5 bases at J, with 17 bases in the middle. CDR3 loop: CASSIDRLSGTYQPQHF. The CDR3 DNA reads as TGTGCCAGTAGTATAGATCGGCTCAGCGGAACCTATCAGCCCCAGCATTTT. The variable domain in full, with the rest retrieved from reference TRBV19 and TRBJ1-5, is DGGITQSPKYLFRKEGQNVTLSCEQNLNHDAMYWYRQDPGQGLRLIYYSQIVNDFQKGDIAEGYSVSREKKESFPLTVTSAQKNPTAFYLCASSIDRLSGTYQPQHFGDGTRLSIL.

This clone was observed a single time. This chain joins TRBV29-1 and TRBJ2-3, with TRBD1 identical over 10 bases. Trimming at V came to 6 bases and at J to 13 bases, leaving 4 bases not matched to a gene. Looked up from germline, CDR1 is SQVTM and CDR2 is ANQGSEA. The CDR3 is 10 amino acids. For the CDR3, the DNA is TGCAGCGTGATGACAGGGGGCAAGTATTTT. It is translated as CSVMTGGKYF.

The rearrangement uses TRBV15 and TRBJ2-1; unclear D gene. This CDR3 comprises 13 residues. Trimming shortened V by 2 bases and J by 5 bases, and 7 bases separated the two germline ends. The germline CDR1 and CDR2 sequences are LNHNV and YYDKDF (reference sequence). The CDR3 loop is CATSRKGNNEQFF. The CDR3 DNA reads TGTGCCACCAGCAGAAAGGGAAACAATGAGCAGTTCTTC.

The rearrangement uses TRBV23-1 and TRBJ2-5, with 7 bases that match TRBD1. TRBV23-1 is treated as an ORF (open reading frame) with a function not yet certain. With V trimmed by 3 bases and J by 0 bases, 4 bases remained unmatched. The CDR3 sequence is 15 residues long. The CDR3: CASSHPGQDQETQYF. CDR3 sequence (DNA): TGCGCCAGCAGTCATCCCGGACAGGACCAAGAGACCCAGTACTTC.

The V and J genes are TRBV18 and TRBJ2-1, with TRBD2 identical over 12 bases. This CDR3 spans 15 amino acids. Per the germline V gene, CDR1 is KGHSH and CDR2 is LQKENI. Trimming took 3 bases from V and 7 from J; bases not matched to a gene: 4. CDR3 loop: CASSPTSGSTNEQFF. CDR3 DNA sequence: TGTGCCAGCTCACCGACTAGCGGGAGTACGAATGAGCAGTTCTTC.

The genes are TRBV18 and TRBJ2-1; 10 bases map to TRBD2. Losses at the gene ends were 4 bases for V and 4 bases for J; bases not matched to a gene: 7. CDR1 is KGHSH, CDR2 LQKENI, per germline. The CDR3 runs to 16 residues. The CDR3 here is CASSLKTSGRYNEQFF. In DNA, the CDR3 is TGTGCCAGCTCACTTAAGACTAGCGGGCGGTACAATGAGCAGTTCTTC.

This clone was counted a single time. The V gene is TRBV7-3, the J gene TRBJ2-2; a possible D gene is TRBD2 (6 bases). This CDR3 comprises 14 residues. Germline V gene sequence: CDR1 SGHTA, CDR2 FQGTGA. Between the trimmed V and J ends, which lost 6 bases and 5 bases, there was a span of 13 bases. CDR3 amino acids: CASSEGRTTGELFF. In DNA, the CDR3 is TGTGCCAGCAGTGAGGGGAGGACGACCGGGGAGCTGTTTTTT.

The V and J genes are TRBV28 and TRBJ1-2; unclear D gene. CDR3 length: 12 residues. CDR1 and CDR2 from the germline V gene are MDHEN and SYDVKM. Trimming cost V 2 bases and J 8 bases, with 9 bases left between them. This chain's CDR3 is CASSLGSRGYTF. In DNA, the CDR3 is TGTGCCAGCAGTTTAGGGAGTAGGGGCTACACCTTC.